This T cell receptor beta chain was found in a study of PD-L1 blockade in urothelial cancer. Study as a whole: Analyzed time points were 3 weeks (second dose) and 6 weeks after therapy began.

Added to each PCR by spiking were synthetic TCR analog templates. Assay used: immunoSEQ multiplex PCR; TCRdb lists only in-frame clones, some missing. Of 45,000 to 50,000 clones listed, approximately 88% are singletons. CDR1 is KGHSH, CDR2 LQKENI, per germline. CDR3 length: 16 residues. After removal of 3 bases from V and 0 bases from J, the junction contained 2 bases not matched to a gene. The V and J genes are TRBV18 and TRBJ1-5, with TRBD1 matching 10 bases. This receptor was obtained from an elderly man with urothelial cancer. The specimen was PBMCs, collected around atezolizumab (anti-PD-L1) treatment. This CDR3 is CASSPDRGDSNQPQHF. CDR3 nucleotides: TGTGCCAGCTCACCGGACAGGGGGGATAGCAATCAGCCCCAGCATTTT.